The TCR beta chain described here comes from a study of blood T cells in healthy people across ages. The germline V and J ends were trimmed by 9 bases and 1 base, with 11 bases remaining between them. The CDR3 spans 13 residues. From germline, CDR1 is KGHDR and CDR2 SFDVKD. A second 7 to 11 cycle PCR used barcoded and J-beta primers. TCRdb reprocessed the 5' RACE reads via MiXCR and lists one record per CDR3 protein. The table has roughly 730,000 distinct CDR3 sequences, roughly three fifths seen once; the top ten hold roughly 24%. The chain uses TRBV24-1 and TRBJ2-5; D unresolved. Sequences were obtained from blood. The sequence was obtained from a man aged 35-49 years in good health. The CDR3 is CATFWAAQETQYF. CDR3 DNA: TGTGCCACCTTCTGGGCGGCCCAAGAGACCCAGTACTTC.